The 12 T cell receptor beta chains below were found in one sample sequenced in a study of shared clonotypes between healthy human individuals. Sequencing was performed with immunoSEQ multiplex PCR; in TCRdb, only in-frame clones are kept and a portion is missing. The table records around 2.5 million clones, 93% of them present only once. Sequenced: naive CD4+ T cells from PBMCs. Noted subset: CD45RA+ positively selected. The receptor set was obtained from a man younger than 30 in good health. Some clones in this sample may be carry-over from other donors' samples.

CDR3 residues: CASSSGANYGYTF. CDR3 DNA sequence: TGCGCCAGCAGCTCGGGTGCTAACTATGGCTACACCTTC. V is TRBV5-1 and J is TRBJ1-2; D unclear. The V and J ends lost 3 bases and 0 bases respectively, with 6 bases between them. Per the germline V gene, CDR1 is SGHRS and CDR2 is YFSETQ. The CDR3 has 13 amino acids.

V usage is TRBV2 and J usage is TRBJ1-2, with D uncertain. The CDR3 consists of 14 residues. CDR1 is SNHLY, CDR2 FYNNEI, per germline. V lost 2 bases and J 7 bases, leaving 14 bases between the germline ends. CDR3: CASSEQSVVSGYTF. In nucleotides, the CDR3 is TGTGCCAGCAGTGAACAGTCTGTAGTCTCTGGCTACACCTTC.

This clone was seen a handful of times. Other DNA sequences from this sample encode an identical CDR3 as well. This chain connects TRBV28 to TRBJ2-3; D unclear. Germline CDR1 is MDHEN and CDR2 is SYDVKM. The CDR3 consists of 12 residues. V gave up 3 bases and J gave up 1 base, with 2 bases separating them. The CDR3 DNA is TGTGCCAGCAGTTTGGGCACAGATACGCAGTATTTT. As protein: CASSLGTDTQYF. Filled out from reference TRBV28 and TRBJ2-3, the complete variable domain reads DVKVTQSSRYLVKRTGEKVFLECVQDMDHENMFWYRQDPGLGLRLIYFSYDVKMKEKGDIPEGYSVSREKKERFSLILESASTNQTSMYLCASSLGTDTQYFGPGTRLTVL.

The chain uses TRBV29-1 and TRBJ2-5; a weak D match, TRBD2 (5 bases). CDR1 is SQVTM and CDR2 is ANQGSEA in the germline V gene. The V and J ends lost 5 bases and 7 bases respectively, with 8 bases between them. This CDR3 is 10 amino acids long. CDR3 sequence: CSVYEGTQYF. The CDR3 nucleotides are TGCAGCGTTTACGAGGGGACCCAGTACTTC.

This rearrangement joins TRBV18 to TRBJ2-6; 9 bases map to TRBD1. J gave up 2 bases and V 4 bases, and 9 bases lay outside the gene matches. This CDR3 is built from 18 residues. Germline V gene data show CDR1 as KGHSH and CDR2 as LQKENI. The CDR3 bases are TGTGCCAGCTCACAAGCCGGGACAGGGCTCGCTGGGGCCAACGTCCTGACTTTC. This sequence encodes CASSQAGTGLAGANVLTF.

CDR3 nucleotide sequence: TGCGCCAGCAGCTTAAGGACTAGCGGCACAGATACGCAGTATTTT. This translates into CASSLRTSGTDTQYF. The chain has TRBV5-1 and TRBJ2-3; 9 nucleotides align to TRBD2. Germline-derived CDR1 and CDR2 are SGHRS and YFSETQ. V gave up 2 bases and J gave up 1 base; unmatched junction bases: 2. CDR3 length: 15 residues. Looking up the rest from reference TRBV5-1 and TRBJ2-3 gives the full variable domain: KAGVTQTPRYLIKTRGQQVTLSCSPISGHRSVSWYQQTPGQGLQFLFEYFSETQRNKGNFPGRFSGRQFSNSRSEMNVSTLELGDSALYLCASSLRTSGTDTQYFGPGTRLTVL.

The chain has TRBV5-4 and TRBJ2-1, with D possibly TRBD2 on 5 matching bases. There are 15 residues in the CDR3. V lost 4 bases and J lost 6, with 17 bases in between. Germline V gene data show CDR1 as SGHNT and CDR2 as YYREEE (reference sequence). CDR3 bases: TGTGCCAGCAGCACCGCGGATAGTGGAGGCAATGAGCAGTTCTTC. Translation gives CASSTADSGGNEQFF.

V gene TRBV19 combines with J gene TRBJ2-7; D is unresolved. The germline gives CDR1 LNHDA, CDR2 SQIVND (reference sequence). Trimming pared 7 bases from V and 0 bases from J, leaving 13 bases between. The CDR3 spans 14 residues. CDR3 bases: TGTGCCAGTAAGAGGAAGGCCAGCTCCTACGAGCAGTACTTC. Residues: CASKRKASSYEQYF.

This clone was detected only once. The V call is TRBV9, the J call TRBJ2-1; 12 bases are a match to TRBD2. Germline CDR1 is SGDLS and CDR2 is YYNGEE. Trimming cost V 4 bases and J 4 bases; bases outside gene matches: 6. This CDR3 comprises 16 residues. CDR3 loop: CASSFRTSGAYNEQFF. In DNA, the CDR3 is TGTGCCAGCAGCTTCCGGACTAGCGGGGCATACAATGAGCAGTTCTTC.

The genes are TRBV29-1 and TRBJ2-3, with D perhaps matching TRBD1 (6 bases). This CDR3 comprises 12 residues. The germline V gene encodes CDR1 SQVTM and CDR2 ANQGSEA. Trimming pared 0 bases from V and 8 bases from J, leaving 9 bases between. CDR3 DNA: TGCAGCGTTGAAGATTCAGGGGCTACGCAGTATTTT. Its translation is CSVEDSGATQYF.

The rearrangement uses TRBV9 and TRBJ1-2, with 9 bases matching TRBD1. The CDR3 is made up of 14 amino acids. Germline assignment: CDR1 SGDLS and CDR2 YYNGEE. With V trimmed by 3 bases and J by 3 bases, 3 bases remained unmatched. The CDR3 coding sequence is TGTGCCAGCAGCGCCGGGACAGGGCACTATGGCTACACCTTC. Translated: CASSAGTGHYGYTF.

The chain carries TRBV7-2 and TRBJ1-4; no clear D. The V gene lost 4 bases and the J gene lost 7 bases, with 16 bases spanning the gap. This CDR3 region has 15 residues. The germline gives CDR1 SGHTA, CDR2 FQGNSA. The CDR3 nucleotides are TGTGCCAGCAGCTCATACCTGGGATCGGCTGAAAAACTGTTTTTT. Translation gives CASSSYLGSAEKLFF.